One sample yielded the 8 T cell receptor beta chains listed below, sequenced in a study of blood T cells in healthy people across ages. PCR was performed a second time for roughly 7 to 11 cycles using a sample-barcoded 5' primer and a J-beta primer mix. MiXCR, run by TCRdb on the 5' RACE reads, gives a single entry per CDR3 protein. The repertoire holds roughly 500,000 distinct CDR3 sequences, with 24% as singletons. The data were also submitted as part of a second study, on T cells of mothers and their children.

The sequenced sample consisted of blood. These receptors were taken from a boy aged 10-17 years in good health.

The gene calls are TRBV6-1 and TRBJ2-7; TRBD2 is a possible D gene (5 bases). The CDR3 loop spans 15 amino acids. Per germline, CDR1 MNHNS and CDR2 SASEGT. Trimming cost V 6 bases and J 5 bases, with 20 bases left between them. The CDR3 DNA sequence: TGTGCCAGCAGCCAAATAGCGTGGGGTGGCCACGAGCAGTACTTC. Its translation is CASSQIAWGGHEQYF.

The chain is built from TRBV5-6 and TRBJ1-2; D gene ambiguous. Trimming removed 2 bases from V and 8 bases from J, with 7 bases in between. Germline V CDR1 and CDR2: SGHDT, YYEEEE. The CDR3 totals 11 residues. CDR3 sequence (DNA): TGTGCCAGCAGCTTCAAAGGGGGCTACACCTTC. The encoded protein is CASSFKGGYTF.

The chain couples TRBV7-9 to TRBJ1-2, with 10 positions matching TRBD1. The junction had 5 bases not matched to a gene; V was cut back by 4 bases and J by 3 bases. The CDR3 runs 15 residues. Germline assignment: CDR1 SEHNR and CDR2 FQNEAQ (reference sequence). The CDR3 protein is CASSSTGGSDYGYTF. As DNA, the CDR3 is TGTGCCAGCAGCTCGACAGGGGGCTCTGACTATGGCTACACCTTC.

The chain combines TRBV6-5 with TRBJ1-2, with 7 bases lining up with TRBD1. Germline CDR1 MNHEY, CDR2 SVGAGI. CDR3 length: 14 amino acids. Trimming at V came to 0 bases and at J to 8 bases, leaving 6 bases not matched to a gene. The CDR3 region is CASSYSKGAGGYTF. DNA for the CDR3: TGTGCCAGCAGTTACTCGAAGGGGGCGGGGGGCTACACCTTC.

J is TRBJ2-3 and V is TRBV7-2; 11 positions agree with TRBD2. The junction had 10 bases not matched to a gene; V was cut back by 3 bases and J by 2 bases. The CDR3 sequence is 18 residues long. The germline CDR1 and CDR2 sequences are SGHTA and FQGNSA. The CDR3 loop is CASSFSQGLADFTDTQYF. CDR3 coding DNA: TGTGCCAGCAGCTTCTCTCAGGGACTAGCGGATTTCACAGATACGCAGTATTTT.

This clonotype was counted a few times. The rearrangement uses TRBV28 and TRBJ2-1, with D possibly being TRBD2 (6 bases). The CDR3 spans 13 residues. Germline V gene lookup returns CDR1 MDHEN and CDR2 SYDVKM. In DNA, the CDR3 is TGTGCTTGCGAGCGGGCGGCCTACAATGAGCAGTTCTTC. It specifies CACERAAYNEQFF. The complete variable domain, with remaining parts taken from reference TRBV28 and TRBJ2-1, reads DVKVTQSSRYLVKRTGEKVFLECVQDMDHENMFWYRQDPGLGLRLIYFSYDVKMKEKGDIPEGYSVSREKKERFSLILESASTNQTSMYLCACERAAYNEQFFGPGTRLTVL.

This clonotype came up a few times. The rearrangement joins TRBV3-1 to TRBJ2-3; 13 bases align to TRBD2. CDR3 length equals 18 residues. Germline CDR1 LGHDT, CDR2 YNNKEL (reference sequence). Losses at the gene ends were 4 bases for V and 0 bases for J; bases not matched to a gene: 7. The CDR3 region has the DNA TGTGCCAGCAGCCCCAAGCGGACTAGCGGGGGTAGCACAGATACGCAGTATTTT. Protein: CASSPKRTSGGSTDTQYF.

V gene TRBV7-9 combines with J gene TRBJ1-5; 9 positions match TRBD1. This CDR3 is 17 amino acids long. Germline V gene lookup returns CDR1 SEHNR and CDR2 FQNEAQ (reference sequence). V shed 4 bases and J 5 bases; nucleotides not matched to a gene: 12. The CDR3 protein is CASSWGQGGLRDQPQHF. The CDR3 DNA reads as TGTGCCAGCAGCTGGGGACAGGGAGGACTGAGGGATCAGCCCCAGCATTTT.